The clone carrying this T cell receptor (beta chain) was found many times. Its antigen remains unidentified. The data originate from a study of identical twins. Study results and limitations: Twins' excess sharing was less marked for out-of-frame beta sequences.

Healthy Caucasians alone served as donors. Trimming pared 1 base from V and 5 bases from J, leaving 11 bases between. The V gene's germline CDR1 is MGHRA and CDR2 YSYEKL. CDR3 length equals 14 residues. TCRdb fed the 5' RACE reads into MiXCR, producing one record per CDR3 protein. Counted here are roughly 710,000 distinct CDR3 sequences, roughly 6.2% occurring once; the ten biggest clones make up about 1.8%. The rearrangement uses TRBV4-1 and TRBJ2-5; D is unclear. Input material: naive T cells sorted from blood. The sequence was obtained from a man between 18 and 29 years old in good health. The chain's CDR3 is CASSQVDPGETQYF. Written as DNA, the CDR3 is TGCGCCAGCAGCCAAGTCGATCCCGGGGAGACCCAGTACTTC.